A single sample gave rise to the 19 T cell receptor beta chains below, sequenced in a study of blood T cell repertoires in COVID-19. Assay used: immunoSEQ multiplex PCR; TCRdb lists only in-frame clones, some missing. The sample has a few hundred thousand clones; 80% to 90% are singletons. Sequencing was done on a sample of PBMCs or T cells enriched from blood (not recorded which). These receptors were obtained from a woman aged 30 to 39 who had recovered from COVID-19.

The J gene is TRBJ1-2, the V gene TRBV7-9, with 9 bases aligning to TRBD1. This CDR3 region has 15 residues. Germline V gene lookup returns CDR1 SEHNR and CDR2 FQNEAQ (reference sequence). After removal of 2 bases from V and 7 bases from J, the junction contained 8 bases not matched to a gene. The CDR3 DNA is TGTGCCAGCAGCTTACCTCGAGGGACAGGGCTTGGCTACACCTTC. Translation: CASSLPRGTGLGYTF.

The chain employs TRBV3-1 (or the pseudogene TRBV3-2) and TRBJ2-1, with D tentatively TRBD2 (5 bases). Trimming took 1 base from V and 7 from J, leaving 11 bases between them. The length of the CDR3 is 14 residues. Germline V lookup: CDR1 LGHDT, CDR2 YNNKEL (reference sequence). The chain's CDR3 is CASSQVGLKNEQFF. The CDR3, as DNA: TGTGCCAGCAGCCAAGTAGGACTGAAAAATGAGCAGTTCTTC.

This clone was seen only once. The genes are TRBV5-6 and TRBJ2-1, with 15 bases fitting TRBD2. The ends lost 3 bases at V and 8 bases at J; junction bases unmatched: 9. The germline V gene encodes CDR1 SGHDT and CDR2 YYEEEE. The CDR3 contains 17 residues. Written as DNA, the CDR3 is TGTGCCAGCAGCTCGCTCGGGACTAGCGGGAGGAATGATGAGCAGTTCTTC. Translating it yields CASSSLGTSGRNDEQFF.

The rearrangement links TRBV7-9 to TRBJ2-3; possibly TRBD2 for D (6 bases). In germline, CDR1 is SEHNR, CDR2 FQNEAQ (reference sequence). V dropped 5 bases and J dropped 3 bases, with 18 bases sitting between them. The CDR3 totals 16 residues. The CDR3 DNA follows: TGTGCCAGCAGCCATCCCGCGGGGCAAGGAACAGATACGCAGTATTTT. It is translated as CASSHPAGQGTDTQYF.

The rearrangement links TRBV5-4 to TRBJ2-7; 8 nucleotides align to TRBD1. Germline values: CDR1 SGHNT, CDR2 YYREEE (reference sequence). The CDR3 consists of 15 residues. The junction had 3 bases not matched to a gene; V was cut back by 1 base and J by 0 bases. The CDR3 protein is CASSLPGQDSYEQYF. CDR3 DNA sequence: TGTGCCAGCAGCTTGCCGGGACAGGACTCCTACGAGCAGTACTTC.

The genes are TRBV15 and TRBJ1-5; no definite D call. The length of the CDR3 is 17 residues. Germline assignment: CDR1 LNHNV and CDR2 YYDKDF (reference sequence). Trimming shortened V by 4 bases and J by 3 bases, and 19 bases separated the two germline ends. CDR3 DNA: TGTGCCACCAGCACGTATCCGAGGCCCACCCCCAATCAGCCCCAGCATTTT. Its translation is CATSTYPRPTPNQPQHF.

This sequence joins TRBV29-1 and TRBJ2-6; tentative D call: TRBD1 (6 bases). With 6 bases removed from V and 4 bases from J, the gap between germline ends came to 10 bases. The CDR3 has 13 amino acids. Germline V gene data show CDR1 as SQVTM and CDR2 as ANQGSEA. The CDR3 DNA sequence: TGCAGCGTAACAGGGTCCGGGGCCAACGTCCTGACTTTC. Translated, it gives CSVTGSGANVLTF.

V usage is TRBV3-1 (or the pseudogene TRBV3-2) and J usage is TRBJ1-1; D unresolved. The CDR3 spans 14 residues. Trimming took 1 base from V and 0 from J, leaving 6 bases between them. Germline V gene data show CDR1 as LGHDT and CDR2 as YNNKEL (reference sequence). The CDR3 DNA is TGTGCCAGCAGCCAAGGTAACATGAACACTGAAGCTTTCTTT. It yields the protein CASSQGNMNTEAFF.

The chain carries TRBV15 and TRBJ2-7; 9 bases map to TRBD1. This CDR3 is built from 15 residues. V trimming: 5 bases; J trimming: 3 bases; junction bases outside the gene matches: 8. Germline V gene lookup returns CDR1 LNHNV and CDR2 YYDKDF (reference sequence). The CDR3 spells CATSGGQGIFYEQYF. CDR3 in DNA: TGTGCCACCAGCGGTGGACAGGGGATTTTCTACGAGCAGTACTTC.

The chain carries TRBV28 and TRBJ1-2; 7 nucleotides align to TRBD1. This CDR3 is built from 17 residues. Trimming cost V 3 bases and J 2 bases; bases outside gene matches: 12. Per the germline V gene, CDR1 is MDHEN and CDR2 is SYDVKM. CDR3 sequence (DNA): TGTGCCAGCAGTTTCGGACTTACTCAGACAGGGAACTATGGCTACACCTTC. It encodes CASSFGLTQTGNYGYTF.

The V gene is TRBV5-1, the J gene TRBJ2-2; perhaps TRBD1 as D (5 bases). Trimming stripped 4 bases from V and 3 bases from J, with 16 bases between. CDR1 and CDR2 from the germline V gene are SGHRS and YFSETQ. This CDR3 has 16 residues. The CDR3 spells CASSPTAGMYTGELFF. The CDR3 DNA reads TGCGCCAGCAGCCCGACGGCAGGGATGTACACCGGGGAGCTGTTTTTT.

This clone was seen just once. The chain links TRBV19 to TRBJ2-2; D might be TRBD1 (5 bases). Looked up from germline, CDR1 is LNHDA and CDR2 is SQIVND (reference sequence). V lost 3 bases, J lost 4 bases, and 15 bases lay in between. The CDR3 is 16 amino acids. The chain's CDR3 is CASSIPAGKGTGELFF. The CDR3 DNA sequence: TGTGCCAGTAGTATTCCGGCAGGGAAGGGCACCGGGGAGCTGTTTTTT.

V and J are TRBV4-1 and TRBJ1-6; perhaps TRBD1 as D (6 bases). V was pared by 6 bases and J by 5 bases, with 14 bases between. This CDR3 is built from 15 residues. Germline CDR1 and CDR2: MGHRA and YSYEKL. CDR3 protein: CASRNPQGNNSPLHF. The CDR3 DNA is TGCGCCAGCAGAAACCCACAGGGAAATAATTCACCCCTCCACTTT.

V is TRBV3-1 (or the pseudogene TRBV3-2) and J is TRBJ1-2, with no clear D. Deletions cut 3 bases from V and 3 bases from J, with 8 bases between. Per germline, CDR1 LGHDT and CDR2 YNNKEL (reference sequence). This CDR3 has 13 amino acids. The CDR3 DNA reads as TGTGCCAGCAGCCAGGTTACAGACTATGGCTACACCTTC. It yields the protein CASSQVTDYGYTF.

The rearrangement uses TRBV6-6 and TRBJ2-7; D gene ambiguous. Germline V CDR1 and CDR2: MNHNY, SVGAGI (reference sequence). Trimming cost V 3 bases and J 11 bases, with 14 bases left between them. CDR3 size: 12 residues. CDR3 protein: CASSYLRRGKYF. The CDR3 DNA reads TGTGCCAGCAGTTATCTCCGGAGAGGAAAGTACTTC.

The rearrangement joins TRBV25-1 to TRBJ1-2; D is ambiguous. Trimming removed 1 base at V and 5 bases at J, with 8 bases between. This CDR3 is built from 13 residues. CDR1 and CDR2 from the germline V gene are MGHDK and SYGVNS. The CDR3 coding sequence is TGTGCCAGCAGTGAATCATGGAGATATGGCTACACCTTC. This gives the protein CASSESWRYGYTF.

Notes on this clone: Other nucleotide sequences from this sample produce the same CDR3. The chain uses TRBV19 and TRBJ1-2, with D perhaps matching TRBD1 (6 bases). The V gene lost 6 bases and the J gene lost 5 bases, with 7 bases spanning the gap. CDR1 and CDR2 from the germline V gene are LNHDA and SQIVND (reference sequence). This CDR3 has 11 amino acids. Here the CDR3 reads CASRQGYGYTF. The DNA of the CDR3 is TGTGCCAGTAGACAGGGTTATGGCTACACCTTC.

J is TRBJ1-4 and V is TRBV6-1; no definite D call. The germline gives CDR1 MNHNS, CDR2 SASEGT. Trimming took 3 bases from V and 0 from J, leaving 14 bases between them. This CDR3 spans 17 amino acids. The CDR3 region is CASSDPHDSATNEKLFF. The CDR3 region has the DNA TGTGCCAGCAGTGATCCCCATGACTCTGCAACTAATGAAAAACTGTTTTTT.

The rearrangement joins TRBV18 to TRBJ2-5; maybe TRBD1 (6 bases). Germline V lookup: CDR1 KGHSH, CDR2 LQKENI. Trimming pared 2 bases from V and 5 bases from J, leaving 12 bases between. The CDR3 has 14 residues. In DNA, the CDR3 is TGTGCCAGCTCACCAGGGACACCGAAGGAGACCCAGTACTTC. Amino acids: CASSPGTPKETQYF.